This is a list of T cell receptor beta chains from one sample in a study of T cell changes during pregnancy in multiple sclerosis. Using immunoSEQ multiplex PCR, the repertoire was profiled, and TCRdb retains in-frame clones only, with some absent. The sample yields tens of thousands of clones, about 92% seen once. This material consisted of peripheral blood, taken in the second trimester of pregnancy. These receptors came from a female donor with multiple sclerosis, enrolled in a pregnancy study. CDR3s include the opening cysteine and the closing phenylalanine or tryptophan. Fields, in order: D gene, clone size, V gene, J gene, CDR3 DNA, CDR3 protein. The D gene is left open where the match is weak. Some rows have no size entry. The others give once, few or many, or a class for an expanded clone.

D: TRBD1; size: NA; V: TRBV6-1; J: TRBJ1-2; DNA: TGTGCCAGCAGTAGCCAGGACAGGGGGGGCTATGGCTACACCTTC; CDR3: CASSSQDRGGYGYTF
D: TRBD1; size: NA; V: TRBV13; J: TRBJ2-7; DNA: TGTGCCAGCAGCTTAGGTGGACAGGGAACCTACGAGCAGTACTTC; CDR3: CASSLGGQGTYEQYF
D: NA; size: NA; V: TRBV28; J: TRBJ1-5; DNA: TGTGCCAGCAGTTTAGAGGACTATAGCAATCAGCCCCAGCATTTT; CDR3: CASSLEDYSNQPQHF
D: TRBD1; size: NA; V: TRBV4-1; J: TRBJ1-1; DNA: TGCGCCAGCAGCCAAGGGACAGGGTCCCTTCTTAGGACTGAAGCTTTCTTT; CDR3: CASSQGTGSLLRTEAFF
D: NA; size: NA; V: TRBV27; J: TRBJ1-2; DNA: TGTGCCAGCAAAGCCTCCGGTCAATTTGGCTACACCTTC; CDR3: CASKASGQFGYTF
D: NA; size: NA; V: TRBV5-8; J: TRBJ1-4; DNA: TGTGCCAGCAGCTTGGAGGGATCGGGAGGTGAAAAACTGTTTTTT; CDR3: CASSLEGSGGEKLFF
D: NA; size: few; V: TRBV7-9; J: TRBJ1-3; DNA: TGTGCCAGCAGCCCAAAAGGAAACACCATATATTTT; CDR3: CASSPKGNTIYF
D: TRBD1; size: few; V: TRBV30; J: TRBJ1-3; DNA: TGTGCCTGGAGTGAACGACGGCAGGGGGCGAGAAACACCATATATTTT; CDR3: CAWSERRQGARNTIYF
D: TRBD2; size: NA; V: TRBV13; J: TRBJ2-7; DNA: TGTGCCAGCAGCCCTGGACTAGGGTTCTCCTACGAGCAGTACTTC; CDR3: CASSPGLGFSYEQYF
D: NA; size: NA; V: TRBV5-1; J: TRBJ2-1; DNA: TGCGCCAGCAGCTTGGAGACTCTCAATGAGCAGTTCTTC; CDR3: CASSLETLNEQFF
D: NA; size: NA; V: TRBV9; J: TRBJ2-3; DNA: TGTGCCAGCAGCGTGGGGGCCCGCACAGATACGCAGTATTTT; CDR3: CASSVGARTDTQYF
D: NA; size: NA; V: TRBV28; J: TRBJ1-1; DNA: TGTGCCAGCAGCCCAACACAGAACACTGAAGCTTTCTTT; CDR3: CASSPTQNTEAFF
D: NA; size: NA; V: TRBV5-8; J: TRBJ2-7; DNA: TGTGCCAGCAGCTTTAAACAGGGACCCTACGAGCAGTACTTC; CDR3: CASSFKQGPYEQYF
D: NA; size: NA; V: TRBV30; J: TRBJ1-1; DNA: TGTGCCTGGAGTTGGGAGTCTGAAGCTTTCTTT; CDR3: CAWSWESEAFF
D: TRBD2; size: once; V: TRBV10-1; J: TRBJ2-1; DNA: TGCGCCAGCAGTGAGTCTTCGAGCGGGGGACGGCATGAGCAGTTCTTC; CDR3: CASSESSSGGRHEQFF
D: NA; size: NA; V: TRBV19; J: TRBJ2-5; DNA: TGTGCCAGTAGTACCACAATTACAGTAGAGACCCAGTACTTC; CDR3: CASSTTITVETQYF
D: TRBD2; size: NA; V: TRBV9; J: TRBJ2-2; DNA: TGTGCCAGCAGCGTCAATACTGCGGGACTAGCGGGGGCCGGGGAGCTGTTTTTT; CDR3: CASSVNTAGLAGAGELFF
D: TRBD1; size: NA; V: TRBV6-5; J: TRBJ1-5; DNA: TGTGCCAGCAGCCAGGGACAGTTGCAGCCCCAGCATTTT; CDR3: CASSQGQLQPQHF
D: TRBD2; size: NA; V: TRBV4-2; J: TRBJ2-1; DNA: TGTGCCAGCAGCCAAGAGGAGCGGGGAGGAAATGAGCAGTTCTTC; CDR3: CASSQEERGGNEQFF
D: TRBD1; size: NA; V: TRBV6-5; J: TRBJ2-7; DNA: TGTGCCAGCAGTTACTTGACAGGGAACGAGCAGTACTTC; CDR3: CASSYLTGNEQYF
D: NA; size: NA; V: TRBV7-6; J: TRBJ1-1; DNA: TGTGCCAGCAGCGGGGGGGGCACTGAAGCTTTCTTT; CDR3: CASSGGGTEAFF
D: TRBD1; size: NA; V: TRBV5-1; J: TRBJ2-7; DNA: TGCGCCAGCAGGGGACAGGGGCTACACGAGCAGTACTTC; CDR3: CASRGQGLHEQYF
D: NA; size: NA; V: TRBV7-9; J: TRBJ1-5; DNA: TGTGCCAGCAGCTTAGTGGGCCCGGACATCAATCAGCCCCAGCATTTT; CDR3: CASSLVGPDINQPQHF
D: TRBD1; size: NA; V: TRBV30; J: TRBJ2-3; DNA: TGTGCCTGGATGGGCGGACAGGGAAGGCGAGATACGCAGTATTTT; CDR3: CAWMGGQGRRDTQYF
D: TRBD1; size: NA; V: TRBV6-5; J: TRBJ1-5; DNA: TGTGCCAGCAGCCCCGGGACAGGGGGGAACCAGCCCCAGCATTTT; CDR3: CASSPGTGGNQPQHF
D: NA; size: NA; V: TRBV5-6; J: TRBJ1-5; DNA: TGTGCCAGCAGCTTTGGAGATAGCAATCAGCCCCAGCATTTT; CDR3: CASSFGDSNQPQHF
D: TRBD2; size: NA; V: TRBV9; J: TRBJ2-5; DNA: TGTGCCAGCAGCGTGCTAGCGGGGGAATTTGAGACCCAGTACTTC; CDR3: CASSVLAGEFETQYF
D: NA; size: once; V: TRBV7-6; J: TRBJ2-4; DNA: TGTGCCAGCAGCTCAACTACAGGGTCTGTTCAGTACTTC; CDR3: CASSSTTGSVQYF
D: NA; size: many; V: TRBV14; J: TRBJ1-2; DNA: TGTGCCAGCAGCGGGGGGAGCCCTGGCTACACCTTC; CDR3: CASSGGSPGYTF
D: NA; size: NA; V: TRBV4-1; J: TRBJ2-7; DNA: TGCGCCAGCAGCCAGGGGGCCAAATCCTACGAGCAGTACTTC; CDR3: CASSQGAKSYEQYF
D: NA; size: once; V: TRBV7-2; J: TRBJ1-2; DNA: TGTGCCAGCAGCTTAAGACGAGGGTATGGCTACACCTTC; CDR3: CASSLRRGYGYTF
D: NA; size: NA; V: TRBV6-4; J: TRBJ2-5; DNA: TGTGCCAGCAGTGACTCTGGAGGGGACCAAGAGACCCAGTACTTC; CDR3: CASSDSGGDQETQYF
D: NA; size: NA; V: TRBV6-5; J: TRBJ1-3; DNA: TGTGCCAGCAGTTACATTGGGGAGAGCTCTGGAAACACCATATATTTT; CDR3: CASSYIGESSGNTIYF
D: TRBD1; size: NA; V: TRBV7-2; J: TRBJ1-1; DNA: TGTGCCAGCAGCTTAGCGCAACAGGGGACGAACACTGAAGCTTTCTTT; CDR3: CASSLAQQGTNTEAFF
D: TRBD1; size: NA; V: TRBV6-5; J: TRBJ2-3; DNA: TGTGCCAGCCGAAATACAGGGGGCTCGGCAGATACGCAGTATTTT; CDR3: CASRNTGGSADTQYF
D: TRBD2; size: NA; V: TRBV9; J: TRBJ2-1; DNA: TGTGCCAGCAGCGGGCTAGCGGTTGAGCAGTTCTTC; CDR3: CASSGLAVEQFF
D: TRBD2; size: NA; V: TRBV7-9; J: TRBJ2-1; DNA: TGTGCCAGCAGCCGTTTCGCGGGGGGGCGCGATGAGCAGTTCTTC; CDR3: CASSRFAGGRDEQFF
D: NA; size: NA; V: TRBV7-2; J: TRBJ1-1; DNA: TGTGCCAGCAGCTTTATCCAGGGAATGGTTACTGAAGCTTTCTTT; CDR3: CASSFIQGMVTEAFF
D: NA; size: NA; V: TRBV9; J: TRBJ2-2; DNA: TGTGCCAGCAGGGACAGCGAGGGAACCGGGGAGCTGTTTTTT; CDR3: CASRDSEGTGELFF
D: NA; size: NA; V: TRBV19; J: TRBJ1-1; DNA: TGTGCCAGTACCTTCGGAGGGTTTGAAGCCGAAGCTTTCTTT; CDR3: CASTFGGFEAEAFF
D: TRBD1; size: NA; V: TRBV19; J: TRBJ2-2; DNA: TGTGCTGGGACAGGGAACACCGGGGAGCTGTTTTTT; CDR3: CAGTGNTGELFF
D: NA; size: NA; V: TRBV19; J: TRBJ1-4; DNA: TGTGCCAGTAGTACCCAGGGCAATGAAAAACTGTTTTTT; CDR3: CASSTQGNEKLFF
D: TRBD2; size: many; V: TRBV11-3; J: TRBJ2-3; DNA: TGTGCCAGCAGCCCAGATGGCGGACTAGCGGGGGCGCTAGGAGATACGCAGTATTTT; CDR3: CASSPDGGLAGALGDTQYF
D: TRBD1; size: NA; V: TRBV7-8; J: TRBJ2-7; DNA: TGTGCCAGCAGGAACACCGGGACAGGGGGCTTCGAGCAGTACTTC; CDR3: CASRNTGTGGFEQYF
D: NA; size: NA; V: TRBV7-6; J: TRBJ1-2; DNA: TGTGCCAGCAGCTTAGTGGGGGGGGATGGCTACACCTTC; CDR3: CASSLVGGDGYTF
D: TRBD1; size: NA; V: TRBV5-4; J: TRBJ1-2; DNA: TGTGCCAGCAGCGGGGACAGGCCCTATGGCTACACCTTC; CDR3: CASSGDRPYGYTF
D: NA; size: NA; V: TRBV19; J: TRBJ2-3; DNA: TGTGCCAGTAGTATAGGGGGCGATGTTACAGATACGCAGTATTTT; CDR3: CASSIGGDVTDTQYF
D: TRBD2; size: NA; V: TRBV5-1; J: TRBJ2-5; DNA: TGCGCCAGCAGCGTACAAGCGGGAGTCGGTGAGACCCAGTACTTC; CDR3: CASSVQAGVGETQYF
D: NA; size: once; V: TRBV2; J: TRBJ1-5; DNA: TGTGCCAGCAAAAGCGGAACAGGCAATCAGCCCCAGCATTTT; CDR3: CASKSGTGNQPQHF
D: NA; size: NA; V: TRBV6-6; J: TRBJ1-3; DNA: TGTGCCAGCAGTGCAGGCTCTGGAAACACCATATATTTT; CDR3: CASSAGSGNTIYF
D: TRBD2; size: NA; V: TRBV19; J: TRBJ2-5; DNA: TGTGCCAGTAGCCCGACCAAAAGAGCGGGGGTCCCTTGGTGGGAGACCCAGTACTTC; CDR3: CASSPTKRAGVPWWETQYF
D: NA; size: NA; V: TRBV28; J: TRBJ2-7; DNA: TGTGCCAGCAGTTTATTATACTACGAGCAGTACTTC; CDR3: CASSLLYYEQYF
D: TRBD2; size: NA; V: TRBV29-1; J: TRBJ2-7; DNA: TGCAGCGTTGTTGCAGCGGGGGACTACGAGCAGTACTTC; CDR3: CSVVAAGDYEQYF
D: NA; size: NA; V: TRBV7-9; J: TRBJ1-5; DNA: TGTGCCAGCAGCTCAGGGAATCAGCCCCAGCATTTT; CDR3: CASSSGNQPQHF